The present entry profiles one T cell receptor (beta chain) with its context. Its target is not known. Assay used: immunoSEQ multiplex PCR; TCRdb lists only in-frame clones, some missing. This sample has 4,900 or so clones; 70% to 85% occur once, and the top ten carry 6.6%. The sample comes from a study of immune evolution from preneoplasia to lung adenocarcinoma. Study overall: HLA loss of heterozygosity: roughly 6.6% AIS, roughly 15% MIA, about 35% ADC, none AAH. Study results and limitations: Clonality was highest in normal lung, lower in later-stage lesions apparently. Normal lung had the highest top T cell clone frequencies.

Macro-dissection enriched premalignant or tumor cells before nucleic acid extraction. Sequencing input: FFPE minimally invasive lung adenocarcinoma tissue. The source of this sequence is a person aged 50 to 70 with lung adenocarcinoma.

DNA for the CDR3: TGTGCCAGCACTGGCTCGGGGGAGCCCCAGCATTTT. Amino acids: CASTGSGEPQHF. The chain carries TRBV28 and TRBJ1-5; a possible D gene is TRBD1 (5 bases). CDR1 and CDR2 from the germline V gene are MDHEN and SYDVKM. CDR3 length: 12 amino acids. Trimming removed 7 bases at V and 8 bases at J, with 12 bases between.